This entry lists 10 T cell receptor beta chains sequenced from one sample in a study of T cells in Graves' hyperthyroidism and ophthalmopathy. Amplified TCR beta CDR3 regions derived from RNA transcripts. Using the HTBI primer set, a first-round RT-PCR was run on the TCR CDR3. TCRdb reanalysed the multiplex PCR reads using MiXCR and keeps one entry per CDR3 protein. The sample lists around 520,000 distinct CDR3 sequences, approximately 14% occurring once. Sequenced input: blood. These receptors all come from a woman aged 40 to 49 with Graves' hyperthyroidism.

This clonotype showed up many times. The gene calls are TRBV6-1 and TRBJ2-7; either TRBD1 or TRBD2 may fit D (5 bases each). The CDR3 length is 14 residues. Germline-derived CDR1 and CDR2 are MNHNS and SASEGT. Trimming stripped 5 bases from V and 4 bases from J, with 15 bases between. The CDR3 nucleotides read TGTGCCAGCAGTCCACGGGACGGCTCATACGAGCAGTACTTC. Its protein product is CASSPRDGSYEQYF.

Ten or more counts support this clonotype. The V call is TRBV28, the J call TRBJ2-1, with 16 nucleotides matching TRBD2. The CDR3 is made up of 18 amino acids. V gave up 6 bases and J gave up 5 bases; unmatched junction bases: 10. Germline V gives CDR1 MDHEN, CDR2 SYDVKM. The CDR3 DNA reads TGTGCCAGCAGCAATACCGGGACTAGCGGGAGGGGGGACAATGAGCAGTTCTTC. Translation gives CASSNTGTSGRGDNEQFF.

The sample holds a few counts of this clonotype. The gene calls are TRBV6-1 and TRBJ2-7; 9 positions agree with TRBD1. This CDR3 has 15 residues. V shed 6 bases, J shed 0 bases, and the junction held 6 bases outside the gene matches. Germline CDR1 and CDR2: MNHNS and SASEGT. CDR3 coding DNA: TGTGCCAGCAGCGCCGAGACAGGGGGCTCCTACGAGCAGTACTTC. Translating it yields CASSAETGGSYEQYF.

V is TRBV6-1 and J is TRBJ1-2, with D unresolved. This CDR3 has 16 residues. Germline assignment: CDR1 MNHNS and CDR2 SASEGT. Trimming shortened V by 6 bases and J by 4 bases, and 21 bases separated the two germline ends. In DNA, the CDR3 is TGTGCCAGCAGCGAAAGCGACACGCTGATTAGCTATGGCTACACCTTC. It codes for CASSESDTLISYGYTF.

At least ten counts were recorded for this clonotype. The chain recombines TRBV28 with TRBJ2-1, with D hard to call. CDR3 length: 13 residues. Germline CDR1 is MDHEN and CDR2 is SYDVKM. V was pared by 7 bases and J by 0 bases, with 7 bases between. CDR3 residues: CASKASSYNEQFF. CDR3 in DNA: TGTGCCAGCAAGGCTAGCTCCTACAATGAGCAGTTCTTC.

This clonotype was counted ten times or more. Here the CDR3 DNA reads TGTGCCAGCTCACCACAGGGACAGGGTTTGGATACGCAGTATTTT. Translated, it gives CASSPQGQGLDTQYF. The rearrangement uses TRBV18 and TRBJ2-3, with 9 bases matching TRBD1. The length of the CDR3 is 15 residues. V gave up 1 base and J gave up 6 bases; unmatched junction bases: 5. CDR1 is KGHSH, CDR2 LQKENI, per germline.

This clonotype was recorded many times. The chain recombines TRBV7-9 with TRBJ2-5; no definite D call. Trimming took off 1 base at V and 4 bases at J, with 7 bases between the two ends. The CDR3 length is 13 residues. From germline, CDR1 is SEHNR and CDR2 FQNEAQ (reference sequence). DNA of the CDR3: TGTGCCAGCAGCTTAGGGGTTTCAGAGACCCAGTACTTC. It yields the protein CASSLGVSETQYF.

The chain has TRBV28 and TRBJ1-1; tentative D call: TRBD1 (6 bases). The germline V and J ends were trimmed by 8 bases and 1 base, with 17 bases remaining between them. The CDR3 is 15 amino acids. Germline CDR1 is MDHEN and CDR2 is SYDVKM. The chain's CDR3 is CASGPQGRKNTEAFF. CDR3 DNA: TGTGCCAGCGGTCCCCAGGGGCGGAAGAACACTGAAGCTTTCTTT.

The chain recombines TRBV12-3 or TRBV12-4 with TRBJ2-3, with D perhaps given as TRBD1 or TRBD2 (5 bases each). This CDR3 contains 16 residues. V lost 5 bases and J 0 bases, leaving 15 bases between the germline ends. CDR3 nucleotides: TGTGCCAGCAGTCCCGACGGGGACCCTAGCACAGATACGCAGTATTTT. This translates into CASSPDGDPSTDTQYF.

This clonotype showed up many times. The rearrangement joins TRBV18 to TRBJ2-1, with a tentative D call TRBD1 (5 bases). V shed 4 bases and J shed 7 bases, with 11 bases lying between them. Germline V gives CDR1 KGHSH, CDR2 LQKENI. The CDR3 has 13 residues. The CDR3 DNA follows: TGTGCCAGCTCACGGCAACAGGTTAATGAGCAGTTCTTC. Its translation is CASSRQQVNEQFF.